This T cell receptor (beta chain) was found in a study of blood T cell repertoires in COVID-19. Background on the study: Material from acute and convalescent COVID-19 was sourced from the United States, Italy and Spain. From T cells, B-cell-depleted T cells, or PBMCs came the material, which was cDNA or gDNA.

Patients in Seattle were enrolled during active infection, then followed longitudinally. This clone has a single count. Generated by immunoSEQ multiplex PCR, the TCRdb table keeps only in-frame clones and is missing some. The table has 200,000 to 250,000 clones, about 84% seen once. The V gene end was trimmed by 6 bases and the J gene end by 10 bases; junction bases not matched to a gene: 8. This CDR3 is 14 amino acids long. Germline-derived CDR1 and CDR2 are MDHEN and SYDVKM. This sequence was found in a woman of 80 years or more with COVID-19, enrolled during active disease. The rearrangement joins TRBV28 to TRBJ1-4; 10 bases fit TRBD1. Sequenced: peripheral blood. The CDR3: CASRGTGVGGKLFF. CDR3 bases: TGTGCCAGCAGAGGGACAGGGGTAGGAGGAAAACTGTTTTTT. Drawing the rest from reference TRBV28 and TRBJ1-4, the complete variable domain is DVKVTQSSRYLVKRTGEKVFLECVQDMDHENMFWYRQDPGLGLRLIYFSYDVKMKEKGDIPEGYSVSREKKERFSLILESASTNQTSMYLCASRGTGVGGKLFFGSGTQLSVL.